Described below is a single T cell receptor beta chain sequence and its context. Its target is unknown. All patients reached thyroid surgery having received no treatment beforehand. MiXCR re-clonotyped the PCR reads for TCRdb. The sample gives 4,900 or so clones, over 25% of which show up once; about 22% is in the top ten. The data derive from a study of metastatic and nonmetastatic thyroid tumors. Across the study: Repertoires of blood and of tissue (tumor or nodule) from malignant and benign thyroid patients were compared.

Study-level findings and limits: Across blood and tumor, TCR beta diversity in malignant thyroid tumors was reportedly significantly higher than in benign nodules.

The receptor was derived from a female donor with papillary thyroid cancer or a benign thyroid nodule (not recorded which). Some clones in this sample may be carry-over from other donors' samples. Sequences were obtained from adjacent normal tissue.

The CDR3 DNA reads TGTGCCAGCAGCTTGGGAGCGGGCCTCGGTGGCGAGCAGTACTTC. Protein: CASSLGAGLGGEQYF. The chain joins TRBV5-6 to TRBJ2-7, with D maybe TRBD2 (6 bases). Trimming removed 0 bases from V and 6 bases from J, with 16 bases in between. This CDR3 has 15 residues. Germline loops: CDR1 SGHDT, CDR2 YYEEEE. The variable domain in full, with the rest retrieved from reference TRBV5-6 and TRBJ2-7, is DAGVTQSPTHLIKTRGQQVTLRCSPKSGHDTVSWYQQALGQGPQFIFQYYEEEERQRGNFPDRFSGHQFPNYSSELNVNALLLGDSALYLCASSLGAGLGGEQYFGPGTRLTVT.